Below, 15 T cell receptor beta chains from the same sample are listed, as sequenced in a study of Graves' ophthalmopathy and Graves' hyperthyroidism. TCR beta CDR3 regions were amplified from RNA transcripts. RT-PCR was first run with HTBI primers, then multiplex PCR in a second round. In TCRdb, the multiplex PCR reads were re-called with MiXCR into one record per CDR3 protein. The sample yields around 670,000 distinct CDR3 sequences, about 44% seen once. Sequencing was performed on peripheral blood. The receptor source for this set is an adult man with Graves' ophthalmopathy.

This clonotype was counted many times. The rearrangement uses TRBV4-3 and TRBJ1-2, with no clear D. The CDR3 spans 15 residues. CDR1 LGHNA and CDR2 YSLEER come from the germline V gene. Trimming cost V 1 base and J 3 bases, with 12 bases left between them. The CDR3 loop reads CASSQAEDGDYGYTF. CDR3 nucleotides: TGCGCCAGCAGCCAAGCGGAGGACGGAGACTATGGCTACACCTTC.

This clonotype appeared a few times. The rearrangement uses TRBV19 and TRBJ1-5, with D unclear. This CDR3 spans 16 amino acids. Germline V CDR1 and CDR2: LNHDA, SQIVND (reference sequence). V lost 3 bases to trimming and J lost 3 bases, with 15 bases between them. This CDR3 reads CASSIRRSGVNQPQHF. CDR3 nucleotide sequence: TGTGCCAGTAGTATCAGAAGGTCCGGGGTCAATCAGCCCCAGCATTTT.

The CDR3 reads CASSKWDRSYEQYF. CDR3 coding DNA: TGTGCCAGCAGTAAGTGGGACAGAAGCTACGAGCAGTACTTC. This rearrangement joins TRBV6-6 to TRBJ2-7; 7 nucleotides match TRBD1. This CDR3 comprises 14 residues. V shed 5 bases and J 3 bases; nucleotides not matched to a gene: 7. The V gene's germline CDR1 is MNHNY and CDR2 SVGAGI (reference sequence).

At least ten counts were recorded for this clonotype. J is TRBJ1-5 and V is TRBV2; no clear D gene. Germline CDR1 and CDR2: SNHLY and FYNNEI. The CDR3 covers 13 residues. Trimming cost V 1 base and J 4 bases, with 5 bases left between them. This CDR3 reads CASSEVRNQPQHF. For the CDR3, the DNA is TGTGCCAGCAGTGAAGTCCGAAATCAGCCCCAGCATTTT.

This clonotype was detected many times. The chain combines TRBV25-1 with TRBJ2-5, with D maybe TRBD2 (5 bases). Germline CDR1 and CDR2: MGHDK and SYGVNS. Trimming removed 1 base at V and 3 bases at J, with 9 bases between. The CDR3 extends over 14 amino acids. The CDR3 region has the DNA TGTGCCAGCAGTGAATGGAGAGGGAAAGAGACCCAGTACTTC. As protein: CASSEWRGKETQYF.

The chain has TRBV3-1 and TRBJ1-2; TRBD1 is a possible D gene (6 bases). The CDR3 spans 13 residues. The V end lost 4 bases, the J end lost 7 bases, and 13 bases lay between the germline ends. CDR1 is LGHDT, CDR2 YNNKEL, per germline (reference sequence). DNA of the CDR3: TGTGCCAGCAGCCTTATGGACAGCTTTGGCTACACCTTC. Translated, it gives CASSLMDSFGYTF.

This clonotype was recorded only once. The chain links TRBV29-1 to TRBJ2-5; D remains ambiguous. Trimming removed 8 bases at V and 6 bases at J, with 13 bases between. The CDR3 spans 11 residues. Germline assignment: CDR1 SQVTM and CDR2 ANQGSEA. CDR3 bases: TGCAGCTCCCTGGGCTTGAAGACCCAGTACTTC. It specifies CSSLGLKTQYF.

This clonotype was found a few times. V and J are TRBV2 and TRBJ2-7, with a tentative D call TRBD1 (6 bases). The V end was cut by 11 bases, the J end by 1 base, with 15 bases between. The CDR3 is 13 residues long. Germline CDR1 reads SNHLY; CDR2 reads FYNNEI. DNA of the CDR3: TGTGCCTCCAAGAGGACAGAGTCCTACGAGCAGTACTTC. This sequence encodes CASKRTESYEQYF.

The chain links TRBV12-3 or TRBV12-4 to TRBJ1-4; D is perhaps TRBD1 (5 bases). Trimming took 3 bases from V and 3 from J, leaving 14 bases between them. The CDR3 sequence is 16 residues long. This CDR3 is CASSLGGTAANEKLFF. In DNA form, the CDR3 reads TGTGCCAGCAGTTTGGGTGGGACCGCGGCTAATGAAAAACTGTTTTTT.

This clonotype was observed once. The chain recombines TRBV7-8 with TRBJ1-2, with TRBD1 matching 8 bases. This CDR3 region has 21 residues. The germline CDR1 and CDR2 sequences are SGHVS and FQNEAQ. V dropped 5 bases and J dropped 4; count of bases not matched to a gene: 27. CDR3 region: CASSAPRGEVDRGSRGYGYTF. The CDR3 nucleotides are TGTGCCAGCAGCGCCCCCAGGGGGGAGGTCGACAGGGGTTCGAGGGGCTATGGCTACACCTTC.

The rearrangement joins TRBV19 to TRBJ1-1, with D perhaps matching TRBD1 (6 bases). Germline V gives CDR1 LNHDA, CDR2 SQIVND (reference sequence). The CDR3 is made up of 15 amino acids. V lost 3 bases to trimming and J lost 1 base, with 12 bases between them. This CDR3 is CASSIGGTTNTEAFF. CDR3 DNA sequence: TGTGCCAGTAGTATCGGGGGGACAACGAACACTGAAGCTTTCTTT.

About this clonotype: A read error may produce the germline difference seen at one junction end. The rearrangement joins TRBV2 to TRBJ1-5; D is possibly TRBD1 (5 bases). The CDR3 contains 13 residues. The germline V gene has CDR1 SNHLY and CDR2 FYNNEI. This CDR3 is CVSSPMGDQPQHF. As DNA, the CDR3 is TGTGTCAGCAGCCCAATGGGGGATCAGCCCCAGCATTTT. The full variable domain, in which reference TRBV2 and TRBJ1-5 provide the parts outside the CDR3, is EPEVTQTPSHQVTQMGQEVILRCVPISNHLYFYWYRQILGQKVEFLVSFYNNEISEKSEIFDDQFSVERPDGSNFTLKIRSTKLEDSAMYFCVSSPMGDQPQHFGDGTRLSIL.

V gene TRBV7-9 combines with J gene TRBJ2-6; perhaps D is TRBD1 or TRBD2 (5 bases each). The CDR3 sequence is 17 residues long. The V and J ends lost 3 bases and 4 bases respectively, with 16 bases between them. From germline, CDR1 is SEHNR and CDR2 FQNEAQ (reference sequence). Here the CDR3 DNA reads TGTGCCAGCAGCTTTGGGGGTCATAGCAGCGGGGCCAACGTCCTGACTTTC. Protein sequence: CASSFGGHSSGANVLTF.

This sequence joins TRBV15 and TRBJ1-1, with TRBD1 matching 9 bases. There are 16 residues in the CDR3. V shed 3 bases and J 4 bases; nucleotides not matched to a gene: 9. The germline gives CDR1 LNHNV, CDR2 YYDKDF (reference sequence). CDR3 bases: TGTGCCACCAGCAGGATGGACAGGGGAGGGATCACTGAAGCTTTCTTT. It yields the protein CATSRMDRGGITEAFF.

The rearrangement joins TRBV20-1 to TRBJ1-6; no definite D call. V gave up 0 bases and J gave up 7 bases, with 13 bases separating them. The CDR3 runs to 15 residues. Germline values: CDR1 DFQATT, CDR2 SNEGSKA (reference sequence). The chain's CDR3 is CSARDFGVSNSPLHF. Written as DNA, the CDR3 is TGCAGTGCTAGAGATTTCGGGGTTTCAAATTCACCCCTCCACTTT.